Each of the 9 T cell receptor beta chains below was sequenced from the same sample in a study of blood T cell repertoires in COVID-19. Assay: immunoSEQ multiplex PCR; the TCRdb copy retains only in-frame clones and omits some. The sample shows tens of thousands of clones, roughly 79% of them seen only once. Sequencing used peripheral blood. These receptors were collected from a man aged 80 or over with COVID-19, enrolled during active disease.

V gene TRBV5-6 combines with J gene TRBJ2-7; 9 bases fit TRBD1. J lost 5 bases, V lost 1 base, and 7 bases had no gene match. The CDR3 runs to 15 residues. CDR1 and CDR2 (germline): SGHDT, YYEEEE. Here the CDR3 reads CASSLLIGQGNEQYF. The CDR3 region has the DNA TGTGCCAGCAGCTTGCTCATAGGACAGGGGAACGAGCAGTACTTC.

The chain links TRBV28 to TRBJ2-7; possibly TRBD1 for D (6 bases). This CDR3 is built from 15 residues. Trimming shortened V by 3 bases and J by 3 bases, and 15 bases separated the two germline ends. Germline lookup yields CDR1 MDHEN and CDR2 SYDVKM. CDR3 loop: CASSLSGQPFYEQYF. The CDR3 DNA reads TGTGCCAGCAGTTTGTCGGGACAACCGTTCTACGAGCAGTACTTC.

The chain employs TRBV29-1 and TRBJ2-1; unclear D gene. Between the trimmed V and J ends, which lost 3 bases and 3 bases, there was a span of 9 bases. The CDR3 has 13 residues. Germline lookup yields CDR1 SQVTM and CDR2 ANQGSEA. CDR3 in amino acids: CSVDHRGYNEQFF. For the CDR3, the DNA is TGCAGCGTTGACCATCGCGGCTACAATGAGCAGTTCTTC.

This chain uses TRBV5-6 with TRBJ2-4; TRBD2 agrees at 15 bases. The CDR3 is 14 amino acids. J was trimmed by 14 bases and V by 4 bases; bases with no gene match: 7. CDR1 is SGHDT and CDR2 is YYEEEE in the germline V gene. The DNA for the CDR3 is TGTGCCAGCAGCAAAATCGGGACTAGCGGGGGGAAGTACTTC. As protein: CASSKIGTSGGKYF.

The chain has TRBV3-1 (or the pseudogene TRBV3-2) and TRBJ2-5, with 10 bases fitting TRBD2. The CDR3 totals 14 residues. Per germline, CDR1 LGHDT and CDR2 YNNKEL (reference sequence). The ends lost 8 bases at V and 1 base at J; junction bases unmatched: 4. The CDR3 loop is CASGAGGAQETQYF. Here the CDR3 DNA reads TGTGCCAGCGGAGCGGGAGGGGCCCAAGAGACCCAGTACTTC.

The chain has TRBV30 and TRBJ1-6; weak D call: TRBD1 (5 bases). CDR3 length equals 15 residues. Germline V gene data show CDR1 as GTSNPN and CDR2 as SVGIG (reference sequence). V shed 4 bases and J shed 2 bases, with 12 bases lying between them. The CDR3 nucleotides are TGTGCCTGGACCGGGGGATCTACCTATAATTCACCCCTCCACTTT. As protein: CAWTGGSTYNSPLHF.

The chain joins TRBV9 to TRBJ2-7; D possibly corresponds to TRBD1 (5 bases). The CDR3 sequence is 22 residues long. V was clipped by 0 bases and J by 4 bases, with 35 bases between them. The germline V gene has CDR1 SGDLS and CDR2 YYNGEE. DNA of the CDR3: TGTGCCAGCAGCGTAGCGTCAAAGTTGATTCAGGGTTCTCGTCCGAGCCTTTACGAGCAGTACTTC. It yields the protein CASSVASKLIQGSRPSLYEQYF.

The chain employs TRBV30 and TRBJ1-2; 8 positions match TRBD1. V shed 4 bases, J shed 14 bases, and the junction held 15 bases outside the gene matches. From germline, CDR1 is GTSNPN and CDR2 SVGIG (reference sequence). The CDR3 runs to 13 residues. The CDR3: CAWTPGQAKRRTF. CDR3 coding DNA: TGTGCCTGGACTCCGGGACAGGCAAAGAGGAGGACCTTC.

The gene calls are TRBV6-5 and TRBJ1-3; D is possibly TRBD1 (6 bases). Germline assignment: CDR1 MNHEY and CDR2 SVGAGI. V shed 6 bases and J shed 3 bases, with 12 bases lying between them. This CDR3 has 14 amino acids. CDR3 sequence reads: CASRFGQYGNTIYF. The CDR3 nucleotides read TGTGCCAGCAGGTTCGGACAGTATGGAAACACCATATATTTT.